The 5 T cell receptor beta chains given below trace back to one sample, sequenced in a study of lymphopenia after photon versus proton radiotherapy. Method: immunoSEQ multiplex PCR; TCRdb's copy keeps in-frame clones and lacks some. The sample carries 65,000 to 75,000 clones, 75% to 90% recorded once. The sequences come from peripheral blood, collected from a patient treated with proton-based radiotherapy. The receptors here all came from a man older than 75 with esophageal cancer.

The chain combines TRBV30 with TRBJ2-3; D may be TRBD2 (6 bases). The CDR3 covers 16 residues. V lost 4 bases and J lost 1, with 18 bases in between. Germline values: CDR1 GTSNPN, CDR2 SVGIG (reference sequence). CDR3 DNA sequence: TGTGCCTGGAACGGGGGAGCGGCGGGACGCACAGATACGCAGTATTTT. This translates into CAWNGGAAGRTDTQYF.

The chain has TRBV18 and TRBJ2-1, with 7 bases matching TRBD2. After removal of 2 bases from V and 2 bases from J, the junction contained 3 bases not matched to a gene. Germline CDR1 KGHSH, CDR2 LQKENI. The CDR3 is 15 amino acids. CDR3 region: CASSPTGLAYNEQFF. Written as DNA, the CDR3 is TGTGCCAGCTCACCAACTGGACTAGCCTACAATGAGCAGTTCTTC.

V gene TRBV6-5 combines with J gene TRBJ2-7; D is unresolved. The V and J ends lost 5 bases and 3 bases respectively, with 11 bases between them. The CDR3 runs 13 residues. Germline V gene sequence: CDR1 MNHEY, CDR2 SVGAGI. The CDR3 DNA sequence: TGTGCCAGCAGTAATGGACGGTTCTACGAGCAGTACTTC. It encodes CASSNGRFYEQYF.

The chain has TRBV7-2 and TRBJ1-6; no reliable D call. V gave up 1 base and J gave up 9 bases, with 13 bases separating them. The CDR3 covers 15 residues. The germline V gene encodes CDR1 SGHTA and CDR2 FQGNSA. CDR3 sequence reads: CASSLVEYWSSPLHF. The CDR3 DNA is TGTGCCAGCAGCTTAGTGGAATATTGGAGTTCACCCCTCCACTTT.

The chain uses TRBV18 and TRBJ2-3; TRBD2 matches 12 bases. The V gene end was trimmed by 5 bases and the J gene end by 2 bases; junction bases not matched to a gene: 5. The CDR3 consists of 16 residues. CDR1 and CDR2 from the germline V gene are KGHSH and LQKENI. The CDR3 loop is CASSRGLAGLTDTQYF. The CDR3 DNA reads as TGTGCCAGCTCAAGAGGACTAGCGGGACTCACAGATACGCAGTATTTT.